The 25 T cell receptor beta chains reported below all come from one sample, sequenced in a study of OX40 agonist ivuxolimab in advanced cancers. The method behind the library was the immunoSEQ multiplex PCR assay. TCRdb carries this immuneACCESS record with in-frame sequences only. Its versions omit some clonotypes, under half of them owing to an unresolved V gene in the studies checked, with the rest unexplained. The sample yields 65,000 to 90,000 clones; about 82% were counted once. Approximately 0.6% of the sample belongs to the ten largest clones. The sequenced sample was CD4+ or CD8+ T cells sorted from blood, obtained in a trial of the OX40 agonist ivuxolimab. These TCRs come from an adult with an advanced solid tumor such as melanoma, head and neck, liver or kidney cancer.

This chain links TRBV7-9 with TRBJ1-5; unclear D gene. The CDR3 contains 14 residues. V was clipped by 4 bases and J by 6 bases, with 13 bases between them. Per germline, CDR1 SEHNR and CDR2 FQNEAQ (reference sequence). CDR3 in amino acids: CASSSQEWGQPQHF. The CDR3 DNA sequence: TGTGCCAGCAGCTCTCAGGAGTGGGGTCAGCCCCAGCATTTT.

The chain uses TRBV7-3 and TRBJ2-1; 14 bases agree with TRBD2. The V gene's germline CDR1 is SGHTA and CDR2 FQGTGA. The CDR3 runs 17 residues. V trimming: 6 bases; J trimming: 9 bases; junction bases outside the gene matches: 13. The CDR3 spells CASSFTGTSGRRGEQFF. DNA for the CDR3: TGTGCCAGCAGTTTTACCGGGACTAGCGGGAGAAGGGGTGAGCAGTTCTTC.

The chain joins TRBV4-3 to TRBJ1-2; D unresolved. The CDR3 contains 15 residues. The germline CDR1 and CDR2 sequences are LGHNA and YSLEER. With 0 bases removed from V and 0 bases from J, the gap between germline ends came to 8 bases. The CDR3 loop is CASSQDPSANYGYTF. For the CDR3, the DNA is TGCGCCAGCAGCCAAGATCCGAGTGCTAACTATGGCTACACCTTC.

V usage is TRBV18 and J usage is TRBJ1-2; D is ambiguous. The CDR3 consists of 15 residues. The V and J ends lost 0 bases and 3 bases respectively, with 11 bases between them. Germline CDR1 is KGHSH and CDR2 is LQKENI. The CDR3, as DNA: TGTGCCAGCTCACCACCTAACGGGGATTACTATGGCTACACCTTC. Protein product: CASSPPNGDYYGYTF. The whole variable domain, filled in from reference TRBV18 and TRBJ1-2, reads NAGVMQNPRHLVRRRGQEARLRCSPMKGHSHVYWYRQLPEEGLKFMVYLQKENIIDESGMPKERFSAEFPKEGPSILRIQQVVRGDSAAYFCASSPPNGDYYGYTFGSGTRLTVV.

This chain's CDR3 is CASSPPESTDTQYF. In DNA, the CDR3 is TGTGCCAGCTCACCTCCTGAAAGCACAGATACGCAGTATTTT. The chain couples TRBV18 to TRBJ2-3; unclear D gene. CDR1 KGHSH and CDR2 LQKENI come from the germline V gene. The CDR3 has 14 amino acids. Trimming shortened V by 3 bases and J by 0 bases, and 7 bases separated the two germline ends.

This chain uses TRBV5-8 with TRBJ2-5, with D unresolved. CDR1 is SGHTS, CDR2 YDEGEE, per germline. The CDR3 consists of 14 residues. V was pared by 0 bases and J by 3 bases, with 9 bases between. Here the CDR3 reads CASSLGIAKETQYF. As DNA, the CDR3 is TGTGCCAGCAGCTTGGGGATTGCAAAAGAGACCCAGTACTTC.

This chain's CDR3 is CASSFGETQYF. CDR3 in DNA: TGCGCCAGCAGCTTCGGCGAGACCCAGTACTTC. The V and J genes are TRBV5-1 and TRBJ2-5; D is uncertain. The CDR3 has 11 residues. V was shortened by 2 bases and J by 5 bases, with 4 bases between the two germline ends. Germline CDR1 SGHRS, CDR2 YFSETQ.

This chain links TRBV6-4 with TRBJ2-2, with 7 bases lining up with TRBD1. With 2 bases clipped from V and 6 bases from J, the junction kept 3 bases outside the gene matches. The CDR3 extends over 14 amino acids. Per the germline V gene, CDR1 is MRHNA and CDR2 is SNTAGT. The CDR3 sequence: CASSDTGTAGELFF. CDR3 nucleotides: TGTGCCAGCAGTGACACCGGGACAGCCGGGGAGCTGTTTTTT.

V gene TRBV9 combines with J gene TRBJ2-1; 10 nucleotides match TRBD2. Germline CDR1 SGDLS, CDR2 YYNGEE. The trim removed 2 bases at V and 7 bases at J, leaving 3 bases unmatched. The CDR3 contains 14 residues. This chain's CDR3 is CASSVSGGLNEQFF. The CDR3 nucleotides read TGTGCCAGCAGCGTTAGCGGGGGGTTGAATGAGCAGTTCTTC.

The rearrangement links TRBV2 to TRBJ1-2; 8 bases line up with TRBD1. Germline lookup yields CDR1 SNHLY and CDR2 FYNNEI. The CDR3 contains 13 residues. Trimming cost V 7 bases and J 4 bases; bases outside gene matches: 5. The CDR3 is CASTEDRVYGYTF. CDR3 DNA: TGTGCCAGCACCGAGGACAGGGTCTATGGCTACACCTTC.

V and J are TRBV7-2 and TRBJ2-4; D is unresolved. Per the germline V gene, CDR1 is SGHTA and CDR2 is FQGNSA. Trimming stripped 5 bases from V and 0 bases from J, with 17 bases between. CDR3 length: 17 residues. CDR3 residues: CASSPTRGSGAKNIQYF. The CDR3 DNA is TGTGCCAGCAGCCCGACCAGAGGCTCCGGAGCCAAAAACATTCAGTACTTC.

The CDR3 region has the DNA TGTGCCAGCAGTTACCTGCGGGTTGGGAGGGGGGAGCTGTTTTTT. This translates into CASSYLRVGRGELFF. V gene TRBV6-5 combines with J gene TRBJ2-2; D is possibly TRBD2 (6 bases). V was shortened by 2 bases and J by 8 bases, with 15 bases between the two germline ends. The length of the CDR3 is 15 residues. The germline V gene encodes CDR1 MNHEY and CDR2 SVGAGI.

The rearrangement joins TRBV5-1 to TRBJ2-3; D tentatively reads TRBD1 or TRBD2 (5 bases each). Trimming stripped 3 bases from V and 0 bases from J, with 8 bases between. This CDR3 is 14 amino acids long. CDR1 and CDR2 (germline): SGHRS, YFSETQ. CDR3 sequence (DNA): TGCGCCAGCAGCTCCTGGGACAGCACAGATACGCAGTATTTT. Encoded protein: CASSSWDSTDTQYF.

Only a few counts were recorded for this clone. This rearrangement joins TRBV11-2 to TRBJ2-7; no definite D call. CDR1 and CDR2 from the germline V gene are SGHAT and FQNNGV. The CDR3 runs to 14 residues. Trimming removed 1 base from V and 1 base from J, with 8 bases in between. This CDR3 reads CASSLGLQSYEQYF. The CDR3 DNA is TGTGCCAGCAGCTTAGGGCTACAGTCCTACGAGCAGTACTTC. Full variable domain (outside the CDR3, taken from reference TRBV11-2 and TRBJ2-7): EAGVAQSPRYKIIEKRQSVAFWCNPISGHATLYWYQQILGQGPKLLIQFQNNGVVDDSQLPKDRFSAERLKGVDSTLKIQPAKLEDSAVYLCASSLGLQSYEQYFGPGTRLTVT.

V usage is TRBV4-1 and J usage is TRBJ2-5; 15 bases fit TRBD2. There are 18 residues in the CDR3. Germline loops: CDR1 MGHRA, CDR2 YSYEKL. J was trimmed by 2 bases and V by 0 bases; bases with no gene match: 4. CDR3 protein: CASSQDTGLAGGQETQYF. CDR3 bases: TGCGCCAGCAGCCAAGATACCGGACTAGCGGGGGGGCAAGAGACCCAGTACTTC.

J is TRBJ2-3 and V is TRBV2; D possibly corresponds to TRBD1 (5 bases). Germline CDR1 and CDR2: SNHLY and FYNNEI. The CDR3 spans 14 residues. The ends were cut back, 4 bases at V and 2 bases at J, with 10 bases in the middle. The CDR3 coding sequence is TGTGCCAGCAGTGGTCAGGACATCACAGATACGCAGTATTTT. Its protein is CASSGQDITDTQYF. Combining the CDR3 with reference TRBV2 and TRBJ2-3 gives the whole variable domain EPEVTQTPSHQVTQMGQEVILRCVPISNHLYFYWYRQILGQKVEFLVSFYNNEISEKSEIFDDQFSVERPDGSNFTLKIRSTKLEDSAMYFCASSGQDITDTQYFGPGTRLTVL.

This clone was detected only once. This specimen includes other DNA sequences encoding the same CDR3. The chain carries TRBV5-1 and TRBJ2-7; 10 bases fit TRBD1. The ends lost 0 bases at V and 2 bases at J; junction bases unmatched: 2. The CDR3 contains 15 residues. CDR1 and CDR2 (germline): SGHRS, YFSETQ. CDR3 sequence: CASSLAGTGAYEQYF. CDR3 nucleotide sequence: TGCGCCAGCAGCTTGGCCGGGACAGGGGCCTACGAGCAGTACTTC.

The chain uses TRBV11-2 and TRBJ2-3; 14 bases match TRBD2. The V gene's germline CDR1 is SGHAT and CDR2 FQNNGV. J lost 0 bases, V lost 0 bases, and 5 bases had no gene match. CDR3 length: 19 amino acids. CDR3 DNA sequence: TGTGCCAGCAGCTTAGAGACTAGCGGGGGGGGTTTAAGCACAGATACGCAGTATTTT. It is translated as CASSLETSGGGLSTDTQYF.

Comments on this clone: One junction end disagrees with the germline gene, perhaps due to a read error. The chain links TRBV7-2 to TRBJ2-7; 7 bases map to TRBD2. The CDR3 is 13 residues long. CDR1 is SGHTA and CDR2 is FQGNSA in the germline V gene. CDR3 sequence reads: CASSLADGYEQYF. The CDR3 DNA is TGTGCCAGCAGCCTAGCGGACGGCTACGAGCAGTACTTC.

This sequence joins TRBV5-1 and TRBJ1-5; 10 nucleotides line up with TRBD1. The CDR3 sequence is 14 residues long. From germline, CDR1 is SGHRS and CDR2 YFSETQ. Unmatched junction bases numbered 3, after V lost 4 bases and J lost 5 bases. CDR3 protein: CASSPGTGDQPQHF. CDR3 DNA sequence: TGCGCCAGCAGCCCGGGGACAGGGGATCAGCCCCAGCATTTT. The entire variable domain, with the rest obtained from reference TRBV5-1 and TRBJ1-5, is as follows: KAGVTQTPRYLIKTRGQQVTLSCSPISGHRSVSWYQQTPGQGLQFLFEYFSETQRNKGNFPGRFSGRQFSNSRSEMNVSTLELGDSALYLCASSPGTGDQPQHFGDGTRLSIL.

V gene TRBV11-2 combines with J gene TRBJ1-5; 7 nucleotides agree with TRBD1. The CDR3 extends over 14 amino acids. Losses at the gene ends were 5 bases for V and 7 bases for J; bases not matched to a gene: 8. The germline CDR1 and CDR2 sequences are SGHAT and FQNNGV. This CDR3 reads CASSPQGSYQPQHF. In DNA, the CDR3 is TGTGCCAGCAGCCCACAGGGGTCCTACCAGCCCCAGCATTTT.

This clone was seen only once. The rearrangement joins TRBV9 to TRBJ2-5, with 8 nucleotides matching TRBD2. The J call could be wrong; TRBJ2-7 is a better fit for the DNA end. The CDR3 runs to 15 residues. Germline CDR1 reads SGDLS; CDR2 reads YYNGEE. CDR3 in amino acids: CASSPGSGLGYEQYF. CDR3 coding DNA: TGTGCCAGCAGCCCTGGATCGGGACTAGGCTACGAGCAGTACTTC.

This clone was detected only a few times. The chain carries TRBV5-6 and TRBJ1-5; D ambiguous. Deletions cut 4 bases from V and 7 bases from J, with 12 bases between. This CDR3 contains 13 residues. CDR1 and CDR2 from the germline V gene are SGHDT and YYEEEE. CDR3 nucleotide sequence: TGTGCCAGCAGCGGCCCCGGGCGGCAGCCCCAGCATTTT. It specifies CASSGPGRQPQHF.

This chain uses TRBV9 with TRBJ1-6; no definite D call. Germline-derived CDR1 and CDR2 are SGDLS and YYNGEE. V was shortened by 3 bases and J by 0 bases, with 7 bases between the two germline ends. The CDR3 runs to 15 residues. Here the CDR3 DNA reads TGTGCCAGCAGCGGTGAGTCCTCCTATAATTCACCCCTCCACTTT. It specifies CASSGESSYNSPLHF.

The chain links TRBV28 to TRBJ1-6; 9 bases agree with TRBD1. Germline CDR1 is MDHEN and CDR2 is SYDVKM. V dropped 6 bases and J dropped 9; count of bases not matched to a gene: 6. The CDR3 has 14 amino acids. The CDR3: CASSSGQGVSPLHF. The CDR3 nucleotides read TGTGCCAGCAGCTCGGGACAGGGAGTTTCACCCCTCCACTTT.